Shown below are 4 T cell receptor beta chains from a single sample sequenced in a study of regulatory T cells in long-lasting Graves disease. Both iRepertoire HTBI primers and Arm-PCR of CDR3 regions were used to build the TCR beta libraries. TCRdb reprocessed the multiplex PCR reads via MiXCR and lists one record per CDR3 protein. The table shows around 240,000 distinct CDR3 sequences, with about 18% occurring only once. Time point specified: newly diagnosed GD, antithyroid drugs for less than 3 months. RNA isolated from PBMCs was used to make the TCR library. These records were also assigned to another study, of T cells in Graves' hyperthyroidism and ophthalmopathy.

The specimen was peripheral blood mononuclear cells (PBMCs), collected at new diagnosis, from a patient treated with antithyroid drugs. These receptors all come from a woman under 40 with Graves disease.

At least ten counts were recorded for this clonotype. This rearrangement joins TRBV7-9 to TRBJ2-7, with 14 bases identical to TRBD2. Trimming took 5 bases from V and 4 from J; bases not matched to a gene: 13. The germline V gene has CDR1 SEHNR and CDR2 FQNEAQ (reference sequence). This CDR3 is 18 amino acids long. This chain's CDR3 is CASSQHPGLAGGSYEQYF. The DNA for the CDR3 is TGTGCCAGCAGCCAACATCCTGGACTAGCGGGGGGTTCTTACGAGCAGTACTTC.

The chain employs TRBV12-3 or TRBV12-4 and TRBJ1-1; possible D gene TRBD1, 6 bases. The CDR3 consists of 11 residues. Trimming took 2 bases from V and 10 from J, leaving 8 bases between them. The CDR3 loop reads CASSLSGVAFF. Written as DNA, the CDR3 is TGTGCCAGCAGTTTATCAGGGGTAGCTTTCTTT.

This clonotype was picked up many times. The chain joins TRBV27 to TRBJ2-7; D might be TRBD1 (5 bases). CDR1 is MNHEY and CDR2 is SMNVEV in the germline V gene (reference sequence). CDR3 size: 15 residues. Trimming took 2 bases from V and 1 from J, leaving 12 bases between them. CDR3 sequence: CASSLRVKGSYEQYF. The DNA for the CDR3 is TGTGCCAGCAGTTTAAGGGTAAAGGGGTCCTACGAGCAGTACTTC.

This clonotype was observed at least ten times. The rearrangement links TRBV20-1 to TRBJ1-2, with 8 bases identical to TRBD1. The trim removed 0 bases at V and 6 bases at J, leaving 6 bases unmatched. Germline CDR1 is DFQATT and CDR2 is SNEGSKA (reference sequence). The length of the CDR3 is 14 residues. CDR3 in DNA: TGCAGTGCTAGAGATAGGACAGGGTCGGATGGCTACACCTTC. Translation: CSARDRTGSDGYTF.